This T cell receptor beta chain was identified during a study of siplizumab effects on memory and regulatory T cells (dated by TCRdb to between 2018 and 2020). For the study in its entirety: The study looked at the effect of siplizumab, an anti-CD2 antibody, on alloreactive T-cell subsets in allogeneic mixed lymphocyte reactions made from human PBMCs. Overall results and qualifications from the work: Unstimulated naive T cells appeared to be more diverse than memory T cells, and naive cells seemed to make a substantial contribution to the alloresponse. Among mappable alloreactive CD4+ clones, an average Treg-derived fraction of almost 70% was observed with siplizumab, compared with less than 35% in control reactions. Siplizumab significantly reduced the cumulative frequency of alloreactive sequences traceable to unstimulated CD4+ memory T cells. No functional confirmation was obtained for the suppressive function of proliferating Tregs from siplizumab cultures. About 75-95% of proliferating CD4+ or CD8+ clones could not be given a naive or memory phenotype. Because sequences at frequencies below about 10^-5 were poorly captured, only a minor fraction of alloreactive clones could be mapped back to unstimulated subsets.

To prepare the library, the immunoSEQ multiplex PCR assay was applied. Roughly 100,000 TCR templates per sample were assayed by the deep sequencing platform. Genomic DNA extracted from sorted T cells was used for TCRbeta CDR3 sequencing. The authors processed their data as follows. The R programming language was used for clonal analysis of the TCRbeta CDR3 data. Unstimulated samples were compared with post-reaction CFSE-low samples to define alloreactive CD4+ and CD8+ clones. Alloreactive CD4+ clones were assigned to regulatory or non-regulatory origin by matching sequences to sorted unstimulated Treg and non-Treg repertoires. This immuneACCESS table, as held by TCRdb, lists in-frame sequences with V and J called but not all clones. Of the missing ones, under half trace to an unresolved V gene in checked studies; the others have no known cause. Clone size and the V and J calls come from that table; the DNA yielded D and trimming. This sample comprises around 82,000 clones, 85% to 95% of them detected only once. The ten largest clones add up to roughly 5% of the sample.

Sorted unstimulated T cells and proliferating T cells recovered from mixed lymphocyte reactions were subjected to TCRbeta CDR3 sequencing. Fresh whole blood from nine to eleven HLA-typed healthy donors was used to isolate PBMCs. Relative to germline, V is 0 bases shorter and J is 0 bases shorter, with 9 bases between their ends. The CDR3 numbers 16 residues from cysteine through phenylalanine. This entry keeps only the CDR3 DNA: 48 bases, framed from base 1. CDR1 and CDR2, per the germline V gene, are SGDLS and YYNGEE. This clone is a singleton in its sample. The target of this receptor is not known. Base qualities were left out, and no much larger clone turns up one base away.

The rearrangement combines TRBV9 with TRBJ1-4; confidence is insufficient to name the D gene. Sequencing was done on a sample of CD8+ T cells sorted from blood. This receptor was obtained from a human donor in good health. CDR3 loop: CASSVGDKSTNEKLFF. Here is the DNA: TGTGCCAGCAGCGTAGGAGACAAATCAACTAATGAAAAACTGTTTTTT.